This T cell receptor (beta chain) was captured in a study of blood T cell repertoires in COVID-19. In the study overall: Specimens from acute and convalescent COVID-19 originated in the United States, Italy and Spain. The cDNA or gDNA used as material had been derived from T cells, B-cell-depleted T cells, or PBMCs.

The length of the CDR3 is 15 residues. Unmatched junction bases numbered 4, after V lost 3 bases and J lost 2 bases. Germline CDR1 and CDR2: SGHNT and YYREEE (reference sequence). In the study's own analysis: The authors estimated nucleated cell counts from reference gene primer amplification. Generated by immunoSEQ multiplex PCR, the TCRdb table keeps only in-frame clones and is missing some. That table supplies the V and J calls and clone size; D and trimming were determined from the DNA. The repertoire holds about 190,000 clones, with roughly 80% as singletons. This receptor was identified in a man between 60 and 75 years old with acute or convalescent COVID-19. Source material: peripheral blood. This chain connects TRBV5-4 to TRBJ2-7; 11 bases map to TRBD2. The CDR3 nucleotides are TGTGCCAGCAGCTCCCTAGCGGGAGGAACCTACGAGCAGTACTTC. This encodes CASSSLAGGTYEQYF. Complete variable domain (other parts from reference TRBV5-4 and TRBJ2-7): ETGVTQSPTHLIKTRGQQVTLRCSSQSGHNTVSWYQQALGQGPQFIFQYYREEENGRGNFPPRFSGLQFPNYSSELNVNALELDDSALYLCASSSLAGGTYEQYFGPGTRLTVT.